This is a list of T cell receptor beta chains from one sample in a study of cytomegalovirus exposure and HLA in healthy donors. Clones were read by immunoSEQ multiplex PCR, and TCRdb kept only the in-frame ones, dropping some. This sample has 55,000 to 75,000 clones, with 90% to 95% found just once. Sequenced: PBMCs. These receptors all come from a man younger than 30 in good health and CMV-seronegative. The CDR3 runs from the conserved cysteine through the conserved F or W. D genes are given only for firm matches. A clone size is listed for some rows: how often the clone was seen (once, few, many), or a class if it is expanded.

cdr3_aa: CASSFSNTFEAFF; cdr3_nt: TGTGCCAGCAGCTTTTCGAACACCTTTGAAGCTTTCTTT; j_call: TRBJ1-1; d_call: -; v_call: TRBV11-1; clone_size: once
cdr3_aa: CASSLWPIGGDYEQYF; cdr3_nt: TGTGCCAGCAGTTTATGGCCAATTGGCGGTGACTACGAGCAGTACTTC; j_call: TRBJ2-7; d_call: -; v_call: TRBV28; clone_size: -
cdr3_aa: CASSEGAETYEQYF; cdr3_nt: TGTGCCAGCAGCGAAGGGGCAGAAACCTACGAGCAGTACTTC; j_call: TRBJ2-7; d_call: -; v_call: TRBV7-3; clone_size: -
cdr3_aa: CASSISAGHTIYF; cdr3_nt: TGTGCCAGTAGTATTAGTGCGGGCCACACCATATATTTT; j_call: TRBJ1-3; d_call: -; v_call: TRBV19; clone_size: -
cdr3_aa: CASSEDVELQGVSKNIQYF; cdr3_nt: TGTGCCAGCAGTGAAGACGTGGAGCTCCAGGGGGTATCCAAAAACATTCAGTACTTC; j_call: TRBJ2-4; d_call: TRBD1; v_call: TRBV2; clone_size: -
cdr3_aa: CASIHAGELFF; cdr3_nt: TGTGCCAGCATCCATGCCGGGGAGCTGTTTTTT; j_call: TRBJ2-2; d_call: -; v_call: TRBV6-6; clone_size: -
cdr3_aa: CASSPPGFSTEAFF; cdr3_nt: TGTGCCAGCAGCCCCCCAGGGTTTAGCACTGAAGCTTTCTTT; j_call: TRBJ1-1; d_call: -; v_call: TRBV7-2; clone_size: once
cdr3_aa: CATSSVAGGPETQYF; cdr3_nt: TGTGCCACCAGCTCAGTGGCGGGAGGGCCGGAGACCCAGTACTTC; j_call: TRBJ2-5; d_call: TRBD2; v_call: TRBV15; clone_size: -
cdr3_aa: CASSESSLAGETTDTQYF; cdr3_nt: TGCGCCAGCAGTGAGTCTTCCCTAGCGGGGGAGACCACAGATACGCAGTATTTT; j_call: TRBJ2-3; d_call: TRBD2; v_call: TRBV10-1; clone_size: -
cdr3_aa: CASRGGEREAFF; cdr3_nt: TGCGCCAGCAGGGGGGGTGAGAGGGAGGCTTTCTTT; j_call: TRBJ1-1; d_call: -; v_call: TRBV4-3; clone_size: -